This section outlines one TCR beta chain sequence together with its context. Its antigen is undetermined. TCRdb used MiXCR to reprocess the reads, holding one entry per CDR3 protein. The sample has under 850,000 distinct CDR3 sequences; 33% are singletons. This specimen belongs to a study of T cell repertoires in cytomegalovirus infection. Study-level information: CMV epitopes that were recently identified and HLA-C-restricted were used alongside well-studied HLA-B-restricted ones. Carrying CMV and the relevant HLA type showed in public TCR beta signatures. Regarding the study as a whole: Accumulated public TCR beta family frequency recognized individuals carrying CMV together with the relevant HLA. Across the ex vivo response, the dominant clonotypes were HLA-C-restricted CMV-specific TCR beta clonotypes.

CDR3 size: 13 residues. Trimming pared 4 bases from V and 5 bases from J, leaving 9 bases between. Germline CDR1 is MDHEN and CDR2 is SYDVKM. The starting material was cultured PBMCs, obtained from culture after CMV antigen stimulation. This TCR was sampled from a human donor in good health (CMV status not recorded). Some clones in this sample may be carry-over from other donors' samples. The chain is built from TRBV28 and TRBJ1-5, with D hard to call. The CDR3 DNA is TGTGCCAGCAGTTGGGTTCGGGATCAGCCCCAGCATTTT. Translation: CASSWVRDQPQHF.